This T cell receptor (beta chain) emerged from a study of OX40 agonist ivuxolimab in advanced cancers. This CDR3 spans 13 amino acids. Trimming left V 2 bases short and J 6 bases short, with 10 bases between. Germline V CDR1 and CDR2: MNHNY, SVGAGI (reference sequence). Study results and limitations: Clonal expansion by week 6 occurred in CD4+ and CD8+ blood T cells (at 0.1 to 3.0 mg/kg).

Here immunoSEQ multiplex PCR was the method, and the copy in TCRdb shows in-frame clones only, minus some. The sample includes 6,000 to 6,500 clones, roughly 70% of them seen just once. The table lists this clone with a few counts. The antigen is undetermined. J is TRBJ1-2 and V is TRBV6-6, with D tentatively TRBD1 (5 bases). Sequences were derived from CD4+ or CD8+ T cells sorted from blood, sampled in a trial of the OX40 agonist ivuxolimab. The sequence came from an adult with an advanced solid tumor such as melanoma, head and neck, liver or kidney cancer. The CDR3 bases are TGTGCCAGCAGTTACACCCAGGGAGATGGCTACACCTTC. This translates into CASSYTQGDGYTF.